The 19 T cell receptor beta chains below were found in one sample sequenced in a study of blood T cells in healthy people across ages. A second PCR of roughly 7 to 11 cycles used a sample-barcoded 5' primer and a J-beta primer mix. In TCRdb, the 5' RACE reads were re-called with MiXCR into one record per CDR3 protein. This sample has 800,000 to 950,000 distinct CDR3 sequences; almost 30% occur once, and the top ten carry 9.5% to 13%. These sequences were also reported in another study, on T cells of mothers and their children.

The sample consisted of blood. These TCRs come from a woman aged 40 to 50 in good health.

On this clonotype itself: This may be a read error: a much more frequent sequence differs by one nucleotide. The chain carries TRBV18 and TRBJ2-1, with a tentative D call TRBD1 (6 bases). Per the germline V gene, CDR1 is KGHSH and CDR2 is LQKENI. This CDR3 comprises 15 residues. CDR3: CASSRAQGSYNELFF. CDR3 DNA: TGTGCCAGCTCACGCGCACAGGGCTCCTACAATGAGCTGTTCTTC.

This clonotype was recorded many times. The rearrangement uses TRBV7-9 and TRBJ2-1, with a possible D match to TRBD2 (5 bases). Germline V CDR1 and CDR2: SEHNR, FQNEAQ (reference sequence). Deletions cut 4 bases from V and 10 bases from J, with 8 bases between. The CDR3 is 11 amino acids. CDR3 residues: CASSSGLEQFF. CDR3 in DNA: TGTGCCAGCAGCTCGGGATTGGAGCAGTTCTTC. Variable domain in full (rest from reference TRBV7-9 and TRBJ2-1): DTGVSQNPRHKITKRGQNVTFRCDPISEHNRLYWYRQTLGQGPEFLTYFQNEAQLEKSRLLSDRFSAERPKGSFSTLEIQRTEQGDSAMYLCASSSGLEQFFGPGTRLTVL.

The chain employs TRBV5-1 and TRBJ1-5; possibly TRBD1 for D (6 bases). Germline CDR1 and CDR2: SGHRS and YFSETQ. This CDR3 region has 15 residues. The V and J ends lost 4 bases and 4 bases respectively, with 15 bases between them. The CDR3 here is CASSPDGQINQPQHF. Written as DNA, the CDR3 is TGCGCCAGCAGCCCGGATGGACAGATAAATCAGCCCCAGCATTTT.

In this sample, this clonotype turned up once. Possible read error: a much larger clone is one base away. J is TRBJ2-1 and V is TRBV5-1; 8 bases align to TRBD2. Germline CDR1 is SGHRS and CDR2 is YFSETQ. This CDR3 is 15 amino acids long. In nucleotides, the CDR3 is TGCGTCAGCAGCTTGGAGGTAGCGGGGTACAATGAGCAGTTCTTC. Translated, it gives CVSSLEVAGYNEQFF.

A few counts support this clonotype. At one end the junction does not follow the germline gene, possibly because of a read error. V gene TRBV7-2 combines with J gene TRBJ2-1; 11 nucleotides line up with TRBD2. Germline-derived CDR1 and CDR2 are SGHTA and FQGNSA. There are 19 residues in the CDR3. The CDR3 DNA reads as TGTGCCGGCAGCTTAGGCGCTAGCGGGGGGCTGAGCTCCTACAATGAGCAGTTCTTC. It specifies CAGSLGASGGLSSYNEQFF.

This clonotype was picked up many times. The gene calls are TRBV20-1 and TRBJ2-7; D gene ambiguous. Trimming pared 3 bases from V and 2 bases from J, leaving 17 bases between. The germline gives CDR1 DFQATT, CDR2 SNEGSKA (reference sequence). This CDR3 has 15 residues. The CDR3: CSARIRGSEPYEQYF. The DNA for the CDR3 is TGCAGTGCTAGGATCAGAGGTTCTGAACCCTACGAGCAGTACTTC.

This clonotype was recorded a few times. The CDR3 is CASSLGLAGPSQETQYF. The CDR3 nucleotides are TGTGCCAGCAGCCTGGGACTAGCGGGGCCATCCCAAGAGACCCAGTACTTC. The gene calls are TRBV5-4 and TRBJ2-5, with TRBD2 matching over 13 bases. The CDR3 loop spans 17 amino acids. V shed 4 bases and J 1 base; nucleotides not matched to a gene: 7. Germline lookup yields CDR1 SGHNT and CDR2 YYREEE (reference sequence).

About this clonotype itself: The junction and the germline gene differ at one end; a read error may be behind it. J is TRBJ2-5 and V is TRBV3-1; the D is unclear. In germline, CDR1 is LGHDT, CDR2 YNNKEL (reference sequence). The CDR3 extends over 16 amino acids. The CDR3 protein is CASSQLPGWGSEAQYF. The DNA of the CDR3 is TGCGCCAGCAGCCAACTGCCTGGATGGGGATCAGAGGCCCAGTACTTC.

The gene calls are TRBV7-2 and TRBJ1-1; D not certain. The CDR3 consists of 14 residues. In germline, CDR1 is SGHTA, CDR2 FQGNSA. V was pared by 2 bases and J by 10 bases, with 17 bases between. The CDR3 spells CASSLPPGRITAFF. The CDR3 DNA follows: TGTGCCAGCAGCTTACCCCCAGGACGGATCACAGCTTTCTTT.

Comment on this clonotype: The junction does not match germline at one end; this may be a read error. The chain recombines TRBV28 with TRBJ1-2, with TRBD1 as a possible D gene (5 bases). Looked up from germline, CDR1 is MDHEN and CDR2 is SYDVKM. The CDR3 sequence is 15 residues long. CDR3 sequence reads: CAGSLEGSVRGGYTF. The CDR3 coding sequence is TGTGCCGGCAGTTTAGAAGGGAGCGTAAGGGGCGGCTACACCTTC.

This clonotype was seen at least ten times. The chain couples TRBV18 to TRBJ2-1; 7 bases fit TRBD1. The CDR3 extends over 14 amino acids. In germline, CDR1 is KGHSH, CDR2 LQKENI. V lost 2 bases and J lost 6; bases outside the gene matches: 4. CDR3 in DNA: TGTGCCAGCTCACCAGGAAGACAGGGCAATGAGCAGTTCTTC. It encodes CASSPGRQGNEQFF.

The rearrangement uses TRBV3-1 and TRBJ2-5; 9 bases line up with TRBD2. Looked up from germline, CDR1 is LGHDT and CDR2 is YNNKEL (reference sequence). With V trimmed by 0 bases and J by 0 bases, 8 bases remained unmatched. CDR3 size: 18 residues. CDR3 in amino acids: CASSQESLRGGYQETQYF. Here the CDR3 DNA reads TGTGCCAGCAGCCAAGAATCTTTGCGGGGGGGGTACCAAGAGACCCAGTACTTC.

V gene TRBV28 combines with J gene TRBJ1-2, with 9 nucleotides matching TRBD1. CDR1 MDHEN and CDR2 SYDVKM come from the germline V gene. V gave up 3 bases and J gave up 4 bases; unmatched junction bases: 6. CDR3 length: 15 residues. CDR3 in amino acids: CASSFRDREVYGYTF. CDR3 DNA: TGTGCCAGCAGTTTTAGGGACAGGGAAGTCTATGGCTACACCTTC.

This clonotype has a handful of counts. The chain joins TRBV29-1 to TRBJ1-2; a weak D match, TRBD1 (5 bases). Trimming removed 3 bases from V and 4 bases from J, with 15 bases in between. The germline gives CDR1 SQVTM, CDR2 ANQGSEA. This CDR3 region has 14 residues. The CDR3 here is CSVDDLGGAYGYTF. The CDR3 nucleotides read TGCAGCGTTGATGACCTCGGAGGGGCCTATGGCTACACCTTC.

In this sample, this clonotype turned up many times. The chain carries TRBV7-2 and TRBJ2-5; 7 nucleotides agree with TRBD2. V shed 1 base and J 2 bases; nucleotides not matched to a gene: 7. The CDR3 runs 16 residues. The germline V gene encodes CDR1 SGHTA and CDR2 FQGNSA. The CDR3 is CASSLGVASGQETQYF. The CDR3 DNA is TGTGCCAGCAGCTTAGGTGTGGCTAGCGGTCAAGAGACCCAGTACTTC. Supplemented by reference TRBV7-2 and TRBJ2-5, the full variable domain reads GAGVSQSPSNKVTEKGKDVELRCDPISGHTALYWYRQSLGQGLEFLIYFQGNSAPDKSGLPSDRFSAERTGGSVSTLTIQRTQQEDSAVYLCASSLGVASGQETQYFGPGTRLLVL.

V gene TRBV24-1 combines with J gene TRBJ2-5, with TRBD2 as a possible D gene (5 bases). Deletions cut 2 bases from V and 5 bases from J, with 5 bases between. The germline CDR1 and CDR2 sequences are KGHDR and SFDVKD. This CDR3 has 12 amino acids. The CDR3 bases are TGTGCCACCAGTGATTGGAGGGAGACCCAGTACTTC. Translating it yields CATSDWRETQYF.

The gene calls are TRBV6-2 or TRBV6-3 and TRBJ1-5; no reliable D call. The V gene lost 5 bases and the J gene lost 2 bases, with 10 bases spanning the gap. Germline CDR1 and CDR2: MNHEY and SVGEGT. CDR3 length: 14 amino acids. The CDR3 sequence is CASSPWTRNQPQHF. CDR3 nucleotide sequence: TGTGCCAGCAGTCCTTGGACCCGCAATCAGCCCCAGCATTTT.

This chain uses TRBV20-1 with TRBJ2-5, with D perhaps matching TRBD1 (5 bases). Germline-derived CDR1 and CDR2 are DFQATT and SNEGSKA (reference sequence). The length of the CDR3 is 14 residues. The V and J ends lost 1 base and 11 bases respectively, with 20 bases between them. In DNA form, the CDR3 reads TGCAGTGCTAGAGCTTCTTCTCACAGTTCAGGGCAGTACTTC. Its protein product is CSARASSHSSGQYF.

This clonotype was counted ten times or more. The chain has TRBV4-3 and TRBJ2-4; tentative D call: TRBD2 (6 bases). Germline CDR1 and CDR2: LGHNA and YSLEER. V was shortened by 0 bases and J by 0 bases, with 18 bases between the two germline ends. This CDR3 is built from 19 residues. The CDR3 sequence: CASSQDGGCRLLAKNIQYF. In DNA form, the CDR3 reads TGCGCCAGCAGCCAAGATGGGGGGTGCCGACTATTAGCCAAAAACATTCAGTACTTC.